The 3 T cell receptor beta chains listed next were all sequenced from one sample in a study of T cell responses to AZD1222 COVID-19 vaccine. Produced via immunoSEQ multiplex PCR; TCRdb's table is partial and in-frame only. The sample has some 120,000 clones; about 89% are singletons. The source material was peripheral blood, sampled on day 0 of AZD1222 vaccination. Receptor source: an adult in good health.

This chain uses TRBV6-6 with TRBJ2-7, with D tentatively TRBD1 (6 bases). The germline gives CDR1 MNHNY, CDR2 SVGAGI (reference sequence). This CDR3 contains 15 residues. Trimming removed 6 bases at V and 4 bases at J, with 19 bases between. DNA of the CDR3: TGTGCCAGCAGCCGCCGGGACATCCTTTCTTACGAGCAGTACTTC. It encodes CASSRRDILSYEQYF.

The chain carries TRBV12-3 or TRBV12-4 and TRBJ2-1; D might be TRBD2 (5 bases). CDR3 length: 12 amino acids. The germline V and J ends were trimmed by 3 bases and 9 bases, with 9 bases remaining between them. The CDR3 DNA sequence: TGTGCCAGCAGTTTTTTAGGGAGTGAGCAGTTCTTC. This sequence encodes CASSFLGSEQFF.

The chain uses TRBV5-1 and TRBJ2-1; D unclear. This CDR3 has 16 amino acids. The V gene's germline CDR1 is SGHRS and CDR2 YFSETQ. The V gene lost 4 bases and the J gene lost 0 bases, with 14 bases spanning the gap. The chain's CDR3 is CASSPGRISSYNEQFF. As DNA, the CDR3 is TGCGCCAGCAGCCCTGGTAGGATCAGCTCCTACAATGAGCAGTTCTTC.